This T cell receptor (beta chain) was sequenced in a study of cytomegalovirus exposure and HLA in healthy donors. PCR used 60 Vbeta primers and 13 Jbeta primers. The assay was immunoSEQ multiplex PCR, and TCRdb's table has in-frame clones only and misses some. The table shows some 130,000 clones, with nearly 80% occurring only once. This clone was counted between two and nine times. This sequence originates from a male donor in good health and CMV-seronegative. Sequenced input: PBMCs.

The CDR3 loop is CASSLGSLGTEAFF. In DNA form, the CDR3 reads TGTGCCAGCAGCTTGGGCAGTCTGGGCACTGAAGCTTTCTTT. This sequence joins TRBV7-9 and TRBJ1-1; D uncertain. The CDR3 covers 14 residues. With 3 bases removed from V and 4 bases from J, the gap between germline ends came to 12 bases. Germline V gives CDR1 SEHNR, CDR2 FQNEAQ (reference sequence). Using reference TRBV7-9 and TRBJ1-1 for the parts outside the CDR3, the full variable domain is DTGVSQNPRHKITKRGQNVTFRCDPISEHNRLYWYRQTLGQGPEFLTYFQNEAQLEKSRLLSDRFSAERPKGSFSTLEIQRTEQGDSAMYLCASSLGSLGTEAFFGQGTRLTVV.